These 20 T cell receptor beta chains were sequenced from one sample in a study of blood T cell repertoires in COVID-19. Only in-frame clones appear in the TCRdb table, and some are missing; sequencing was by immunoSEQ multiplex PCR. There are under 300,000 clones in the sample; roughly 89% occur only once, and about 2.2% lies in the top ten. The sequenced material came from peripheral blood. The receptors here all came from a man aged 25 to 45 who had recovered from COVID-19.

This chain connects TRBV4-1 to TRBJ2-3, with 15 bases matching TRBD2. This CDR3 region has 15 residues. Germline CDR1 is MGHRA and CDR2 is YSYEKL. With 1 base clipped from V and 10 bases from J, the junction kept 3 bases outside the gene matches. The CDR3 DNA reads TGCGCCAGCAGCCAAGGGACTAGCGGGGGGGCCTCGCAGTATTTT. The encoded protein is CASSQGTSGGASQYF.

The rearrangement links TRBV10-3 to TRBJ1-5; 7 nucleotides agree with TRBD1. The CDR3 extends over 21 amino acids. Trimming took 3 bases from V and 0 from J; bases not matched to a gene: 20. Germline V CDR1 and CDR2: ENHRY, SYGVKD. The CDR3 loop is CAISESLTRGTDFFSNQPQHF. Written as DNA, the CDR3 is TGTGCCATCAGTGAATCTCTTACGCGCGGGACAGACTTCTTTAGCAATCAGCCCCAGCATTTT.

The CDR3 region has the DNA TGTGCCAGTAGTTATTTACAGGGTAGCGATGGCTACACCTTC. It yields the protein CASSYLQGSDGYTF. The chain has TRBV19 and TRBJ1-2; weak D call: TRBD1 (6 bases). The CDR3 consists of 14 residues. Germline CDR1 LNHDA, CDR2 SQIVND (reference sequence). Trimming left V 5 bases short and J 6 bases short, with 16 bases between. The whole variable domain, remainder taken from reference TRBV19 and TRBJ1-2, is DGGITQSPKYLFRKEGQNVTLSCEQNLNHDAMYWYRQDPGQGLRLIYYSQIVNDFQKGDIAEGYSVSREKKESFPLTVTSAQKNPTAFYLCASSYLQGSDGYTFGSGTRLTVV.

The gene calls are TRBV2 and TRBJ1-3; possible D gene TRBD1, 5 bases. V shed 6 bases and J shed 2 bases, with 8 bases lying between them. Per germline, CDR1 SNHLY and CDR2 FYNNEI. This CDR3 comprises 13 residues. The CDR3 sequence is CASRDSAGNTIYF. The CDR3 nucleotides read TGTGCCAGCAGAGACAGTGCTGGAAACACCATATATTTT. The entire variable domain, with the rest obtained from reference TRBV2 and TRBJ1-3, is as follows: EPEVTQTPSHQVTQMGQEVILRCVPISNHLYFYWYRQILGQKVEFLVSFYNNEISEKSEIFDDQFSVERPDGSNFTLKIRSTKLEDSAMYFCASRDSAGNTIYFGEGSWLTVV.

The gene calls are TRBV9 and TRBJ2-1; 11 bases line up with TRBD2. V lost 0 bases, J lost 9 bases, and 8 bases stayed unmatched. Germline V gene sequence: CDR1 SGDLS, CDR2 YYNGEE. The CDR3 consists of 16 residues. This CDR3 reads CASSVAGSGGAGEQFF. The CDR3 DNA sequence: TGTGCCAGCAGCGTAGCTGGTAGCGGGGGGGCCGGTGAGCAGTTCTTC.

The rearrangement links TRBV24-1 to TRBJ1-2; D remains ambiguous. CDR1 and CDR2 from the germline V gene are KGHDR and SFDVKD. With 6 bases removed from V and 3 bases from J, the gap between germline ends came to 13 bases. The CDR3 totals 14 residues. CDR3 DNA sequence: TGTGCCACCAGTATGGACGGGATTTACTATGGCTACACCTTC. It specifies CATSMDGIYYGYTF.

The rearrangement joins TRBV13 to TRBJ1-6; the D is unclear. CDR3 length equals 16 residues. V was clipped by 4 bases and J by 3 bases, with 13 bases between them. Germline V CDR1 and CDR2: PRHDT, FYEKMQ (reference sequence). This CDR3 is CASSSGGRNYNSPLHF. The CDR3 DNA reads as TGTGCCAGCAGCTCCGGAGGGCGTAACTATAATTCACCCCTCCACTTT.

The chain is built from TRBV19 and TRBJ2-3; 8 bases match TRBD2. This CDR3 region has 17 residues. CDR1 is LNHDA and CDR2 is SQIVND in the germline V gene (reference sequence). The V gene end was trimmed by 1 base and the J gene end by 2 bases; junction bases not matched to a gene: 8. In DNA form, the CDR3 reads TGTGCCAGTAGTATAGGCGGGTGGGGACTAGTCACAGATACGCAGTATTTT. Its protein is CASSIGGWGLVTDTQYF.

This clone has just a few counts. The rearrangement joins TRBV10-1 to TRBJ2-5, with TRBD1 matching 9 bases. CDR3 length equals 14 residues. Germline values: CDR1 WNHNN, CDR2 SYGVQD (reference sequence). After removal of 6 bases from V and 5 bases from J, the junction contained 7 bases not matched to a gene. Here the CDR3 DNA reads TGCGCCAGCAGCCGGGACAGGGTTTACGAGACCCAGTACTTC. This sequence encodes CASSRDRVYETQYF.

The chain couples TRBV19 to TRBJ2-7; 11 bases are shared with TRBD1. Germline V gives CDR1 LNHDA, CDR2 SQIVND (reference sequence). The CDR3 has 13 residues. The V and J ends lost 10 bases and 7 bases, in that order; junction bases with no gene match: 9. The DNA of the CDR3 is TGTGCCACCAAGGGACAGGGGGTTTGGGAGCAGTACTTC. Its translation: CATKGQGVWEQYF.

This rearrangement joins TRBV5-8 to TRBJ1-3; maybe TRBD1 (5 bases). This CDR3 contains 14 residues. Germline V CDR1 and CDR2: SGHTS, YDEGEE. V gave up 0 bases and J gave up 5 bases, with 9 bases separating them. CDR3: CASSLEAGRNTIYF. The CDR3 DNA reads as TGTGCCAGCAGCTTGGAGGCAGGGAGAAACACCATATATTTT.

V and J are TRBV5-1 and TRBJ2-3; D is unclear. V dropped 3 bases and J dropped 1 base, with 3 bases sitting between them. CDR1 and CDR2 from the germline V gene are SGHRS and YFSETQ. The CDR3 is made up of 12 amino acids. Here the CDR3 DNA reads TGCGCCAGCAGCTCGGGCACAGATACGCAGTATTTT. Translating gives CASSSGTDTQYF.

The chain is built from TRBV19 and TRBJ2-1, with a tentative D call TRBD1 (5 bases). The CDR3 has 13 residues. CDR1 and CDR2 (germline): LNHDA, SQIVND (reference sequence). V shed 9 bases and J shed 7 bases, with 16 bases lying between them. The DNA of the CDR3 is TGTGCCAGCTCATCCCTACCAGGGAATGAGCAGTTCTTC. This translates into CASSSLPGNEQFF.

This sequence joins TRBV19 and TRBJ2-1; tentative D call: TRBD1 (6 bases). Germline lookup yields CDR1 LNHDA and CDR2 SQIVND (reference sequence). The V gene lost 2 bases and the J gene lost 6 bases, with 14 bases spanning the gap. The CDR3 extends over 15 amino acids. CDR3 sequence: CASSITQGNPNEQFF. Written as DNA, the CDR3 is TGTGCCAGTAGTATAACCCAGGGGAATCCCAATGAGCAGTTCTTC.

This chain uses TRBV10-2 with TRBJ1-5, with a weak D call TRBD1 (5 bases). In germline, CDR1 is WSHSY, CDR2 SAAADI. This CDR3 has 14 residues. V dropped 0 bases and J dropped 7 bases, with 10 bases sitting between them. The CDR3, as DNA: TGCGCCAGCAGTGAGTCGAGTGGGGGGCAGCCCCAGCATTTT. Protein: CASSESSGGQPQHF.

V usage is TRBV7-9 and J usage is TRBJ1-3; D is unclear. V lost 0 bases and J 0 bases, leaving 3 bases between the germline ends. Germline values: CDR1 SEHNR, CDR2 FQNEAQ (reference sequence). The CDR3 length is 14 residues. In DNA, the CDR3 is TGTGCCAGCAGCTTAGCACACTCTGGAAACACCATATATTTT. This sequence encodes CASSLAHSGNTIYF.

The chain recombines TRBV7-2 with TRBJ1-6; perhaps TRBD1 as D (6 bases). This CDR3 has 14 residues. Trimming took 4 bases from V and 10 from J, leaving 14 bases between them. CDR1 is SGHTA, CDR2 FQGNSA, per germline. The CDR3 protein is CASSSVYRDSPLHF. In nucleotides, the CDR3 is TGTGCCAGCAGCTCCGTCTACAGGGACTCACCCCTCCACTTT.

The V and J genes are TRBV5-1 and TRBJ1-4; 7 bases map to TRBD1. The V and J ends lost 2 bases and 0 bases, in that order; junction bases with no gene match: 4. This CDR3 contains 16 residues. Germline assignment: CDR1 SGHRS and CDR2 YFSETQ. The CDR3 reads CASSFPGGTTNEKLFF. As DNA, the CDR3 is TGCGCCAGCAGCTTCCCAGGGGGTACAACTAATGAAAAACTGTTTTTT.

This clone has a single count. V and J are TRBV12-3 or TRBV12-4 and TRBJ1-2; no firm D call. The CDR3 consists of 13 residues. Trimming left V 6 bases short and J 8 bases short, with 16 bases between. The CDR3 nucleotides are TGTGCCAGCAGCTCCCAGTCGTCGTGGGGCTACACCTTC. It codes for CASSSQSSWGYTF.

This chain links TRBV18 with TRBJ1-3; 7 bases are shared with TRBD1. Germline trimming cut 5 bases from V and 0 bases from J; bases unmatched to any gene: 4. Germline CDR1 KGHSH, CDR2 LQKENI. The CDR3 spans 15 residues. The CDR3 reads CASSYDRASGNTIYF. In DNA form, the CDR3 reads TGTGCCAGCTCATACGACAGGGCCTCTGGAAACACCATATATTTT.